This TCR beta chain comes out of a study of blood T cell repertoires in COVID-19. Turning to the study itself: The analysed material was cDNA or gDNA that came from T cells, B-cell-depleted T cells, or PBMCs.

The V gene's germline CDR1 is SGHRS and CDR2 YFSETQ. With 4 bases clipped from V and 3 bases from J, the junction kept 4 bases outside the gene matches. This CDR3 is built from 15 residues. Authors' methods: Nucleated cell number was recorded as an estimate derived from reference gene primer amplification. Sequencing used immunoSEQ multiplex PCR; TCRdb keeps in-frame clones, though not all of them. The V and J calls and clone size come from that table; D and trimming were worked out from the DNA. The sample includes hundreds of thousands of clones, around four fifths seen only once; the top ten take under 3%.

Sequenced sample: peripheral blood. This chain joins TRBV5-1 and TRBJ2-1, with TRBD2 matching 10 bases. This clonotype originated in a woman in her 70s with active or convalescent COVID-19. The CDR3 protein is CASSPGTSVYNEQFF. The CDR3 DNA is TGCGCCAGCAGCCCCGGGACTAGCGTCTACAATGAGCAGTTCTTC.